This is a list of T cell receptor beta chains from one sample in a study of cytomegalovirus exposure and HLA in healthy donors. Repertoires were generated with immunoSEQ multiplex PCR, while TCRdb's copy carries only in-frame clones and drops some. The sample includes under 200,000 clones, around three quarters of them seen just once. The sequenced material came from PBMCs. The receptors come from a man in his forties in good health and CMV-seronegative. Both conserved end residues are trimmed from each CDR3. Fields, in order: V gene, J gene, CDR3 protein.

v_gene: TRBV7-9
j_gene: TRBJ2-1
CDR3aa: ASTLYDIDNEQF

v_gene: TRBV5-1
j_gene: TRBJ2-2
CDR3aa: ASSLTDSTGELF

v_gene: TRBV5-5
j_gene: TRBJ2-7
CDR3aa: ASSLVGGSGSYEQY

v_gene: TRBV25-1
j_gene: TRBJ1-2
CDR3aa: ASSGLNYGYT

v_gene: TRBV29-1
j_gene: TRBJ2-1
CDR3aa: SVEDRGHPNEQF

v_gene: TRBV5-6
j_gene: TRBJ1-1
CDR3aa: ASSLPAGGTEAF

v_gene: TRBV5-1
j_gene: TRBJ1-4
CDR3aa: ASSFGGRGGGNEKLF

v_gene: TRBV5-1
j_gene: TRBJ2-2
CDR3aa: ASSPAAGSGELF

v_gene: TRBV7-9
j_gene: TRBJ2-7
CDR3aa: ASRLPPPQDRRSYEQY

v_gene: TRBV7-9
j_gene: TRBJ1-2
CDR3aa: ASSPGQGLNYGYT

v_gene: TRBV18
j_gene: TRBJ1-1
CDR3aa: ASSFDRFTEAF

v_gene: TRBV15
j_gene: TRBJ2-7
CDR3aa: ATSSLYGRSRAYEQY

v_gene: TRBV10-3
j_gene: TRBJ2-7
CDR3aa: AISRGTGSSYEQY

v_gene: TRBV4-1
j_gene: TRBJ2-1
CDR3aa: ASSQDWGRGGEQF

v_gene: TRBV5-6
j_gene: TRBJ2-5
CDR3aa: ASSGWGGQGSQETQY

v_gene: TRBV5-1
j_gene: TRBJ2-5
CDR3aa: ASTKGGKGETQY

v_gene: TRBV19
j_gene: TRBJ1-1
CDR3aa: ASSFSDRGQAF

v_gene: TRBV11-2
j_gene: TRBJ2-2
CDR3aa: ASSLFSGSTGELF

v_gene: TRBV14
j_gene: TRBJ1-6
CDR3aa: ASSQDSVTYSPLH

v_gene: TRBV9
j_gene: TRBJ1-1
CDR3aa: ASSVGGRTEAF

v_gene: TRBV6-5
j_gene: TRBJ1-2
CDR3aa: ASSSLGQGSYGYT

v_gene: TRBV11-2
j_gene: TRBJ1-5
CDR3aa: ASSASGQPNQPQH

v_gene: TRBV5-1
j_gene: TRBJ2-3
CDR3aa: ASGTSGQDTQY

v_gene: TRBV5-4
j_gene: TRBJ2-6
CDR3aa: ASSRGLDSGANVLT

v_gene: TRBV6-5
j_gene: TRBJ1-5
CDR3aa: ASSRGGAGQPQH

v_gene: TRBV5-8
j_gene: TRBJ1-3
CDR3aa: ASSKAPGWNTIY

v_gene: TRBV20-1
j_gene: TRBJ2-7
CDR3aa: SASRGYEQY

v_gene: TRBV9
j_gene: TRBJ1-1
CDR3aa: ASSPWAANTEAF

v_gene: TRBV5-1
j_gene: TRBJ2-1
CDR3aa: ASSLEGTGYNEQF

v_gene: TRBV21-1
j_gene: TRBJ1-2
CDR3aa: APLRPRRNT

v_gene: TRBV11-3
j_gene: TRBJ2-7
CDR3aa: ASSLVPSGAIDEQY

v_gene: TRBV7-6
j_gene: TRBJ2-5
CDR3aa: ASSPPGLALSQY

v_gene: TRBV12-2
j_gene: TRBJ2-5
CDR3aa: ASSLTQY

v_gene: TRBV29-1
j_gene: TRBJ1-3
CDR3aa: SVKGGTLSGNTIY

v_gene: TRBV11-2
j_gene: TRBJ2-5
CDR3aa: ASSSIRLPGGQY

v_gene: TRBV9
j_gene: TRBJ2-1
CDR3aa: ASSTRPSGEQF

v_gene: TRBV6-8
j_gene: TRBJ2-6
CDR3aa: ASSPGTPGANVLT

v_gene: TRBV14
j_gene: TRBJ2-5
CDR3aa: ASSVRDYQETQY

v_gene: TRBV6-6
j_gene: TRBJ1-5
CDR3aa: ASTPGSSNQPQH

v_gene: TRBV7-9
j_gene: TRBJ2-7
CDR3aa: ASSELGLDHYEQY

v_gene: TRBV19
j_gene: TRBJ2-3
CDR3aa: ASSMRATDTQY

v_gene: TRBV11-2
j_gene: TRBJ2-7
CDR3aa: ASSQTGTRSYEQY